Described below is a single T cell receptor beta chain sequence and its context. The junction and the germline gene differ at one end; a read error may be behind it. CDR1 SEHNR and CDR2 FQNEAQ come from the germline V gene (reference sequence). This CDR3 is 10 amino acids long. This entry belongs to a study of blood T cell repertoires in COVID-19. Study as a whole: From T cells, B-cell-depleted T cells, or PBMCs came the material, which was cDNA or gDNA.

This table comes from immunoSEQ multiplex PCR, and its TCRdb copy is limited to in-frame clones, with some not included. The sample comprises roughly 250,000 clones, 85% to 90% of which are singletons, and 1.6% rests with the top ten. Participants had their cohort set by participant-reported clinical history. The chain joins TRBV7-9 to TRBJ1-1; D possibly corresponds to TRBD1 (5 bases). Sequencing input: PBMCs or T cells enriched from blood (not recorded which). This TCR was sampled from a woman aged 45-65 years who had recovered from COVID-19. The chain's CDR3 is CASRSTVDVF. The CDR3 DNA reads TGTGCCAGCAGGTCGACAGTAGACGTCTTT.